Listed below are T cell receptor beta chains from one sample, sequenced in a study of T cells in Graves' hyperthyroidism and ophthalmopathy. MiXCR was run by TCRdb on the multiplex PCR reads, yielding one entry per CDR3 protein. The sample holds some 600,000 distinct CDR3 sequences, about 15% seen once. The specimen sequenced was blood. The source of these receptors is a woman between 25 and 40 years old with Graves' hyperthyroidism that later progressed to Graves' ophthalmopathy. Each CDR3 is given with its conserved first and last residue. The D gene is left open where the match is weak. Not every row has a clone size; where given, it reads once, few, many or a size class.

clone size: many; V gene: TRBV19; J gene: TRBJ1-5; D gene: TRBD1; CDR3 protein: CASSPDRANQPQHF; CDR3 DNA: TGTGCCAGTAGTCCGGACAGGGCCAATCAGCCCCAGCATTTT
clone size: many; V gene: TRBV29-1; J gene: TRBJ2-1; D gene: TRBD2; CDR3 protein: CSYSRTSGPHEGFNEQFF; CDR3 DNA: TGCAGCTACTCCCGGACTAGCGGCCCCCACGAGGGCTTTAATGAGCAGTTCTTC
clone size: many; V gene: TRBV20-1; J gene: TRBJ2-2; D gene: -; CDR3 protein: CSARGGPYTGELFF; CDR3 DNA: TGCAGTGCTAGGGGGGGTCCTTACACCGGGGAGCTGTTTTTT
clone size: -; V gene: TRBV6-6; J gene: TRBJ2-7; D gene: -; CDR3 protein: CASSYSLKTAGTYEQYF; CDR3 DNA: TGTGCCAGCAGTTACTCCTTAAAAACAGCGGGTACCTACGAGCAGTACTTC
clone size: many; V gene: TRBV5-1; J gene: TRBJ1-1; D gene: -; CDR3 protein: CASSLDGELAEAFF; CDR3 DNA: TGCGCCAGCAGCTTGGATGGGGAACTCGCTGAAGCTTTCTTT
clone size: many; V gene: TRBV27; J gene: TRBJ1-2; D gene: TRBD1; CDR3 protein: CASSLGTAYGYTF; CDR3 DNA: TGTGCCAGCAGTTTAGGGACAGCGTATGGCTACACCTTC
clone size: -; V gene: TRBV27; J gene: TRBJ2-7; D gene: -; CDR3 protein: CASFPGDEQYF; CDR3 DNA: TGTGCCAGCTTTCCCGGCGACGAGCAGTACTTC
clone size: -; V gene: TRBV7-9; J gene: TRBJ2-7; D gene: TRBD1; CDR3 protein: CARRPVWDSIRTIYEQYF; CDR3 DNA: TGTGCCAGGAGGCCAGTCTGGGACAGTATACGGACGATCTACGAGCAGTACTTC
clone size: many; V gene: TRBV6-6; J gene: TRBJ2-1; D gene: TRBD2; CDR3 protein: CASSYSSAGGNEQFF; CDR3 DNA: TGTGCCAGCAGTTACTCGAGTGCCGGGGGGAATGAGCAGTTCTTC
clone size: -; V gene: TRBV24-1; J gene: TRBJ2-3; D gene: TRBD2; CDR3 protein: CATSEGTSGRTDTQYF; CDR3 DNA: TGTGCCACCAGTGAGGGGACTAGCGGGAGGACAGATACGCAGTATTTT
clone size: many; V gene: TRBV28; J gene: TRBJ2-7; D gene: TRBD1; CDR3 protein: CASSSATGGVNEQYF; CDR3 DNA: TGTGCCAGCAGTTCCGCGACAGGGGGCGTCAACGAGCAGTACTTC
clone size: -; V gene: TRBV5-1; J gene: TRBJ1-2; D gene: -; CDR3 protein: CASAGTSYGYTF; CDR3 DNA: TGCGCCAGCGCCGGGACTTCTTATGGCTACACCTTC